What follows describes a single T cell receptor (beta chain). The specificity of this receptor is unknown. Germline and junction disagree at one end, which may indicate a read error. This specimen's treatment or condition label, interpreted: 19 received Ad26.COV2.S at low or high dose, single or two shots; about 5 received placebo; per-sample allocation not given. For vaccine and placebo recipients, the sequenced repertoires came from samples collected on day 63 after the first injection. Between 29 July and 7 August 2020, Cohort 1b enrolled approximately 26 adults aged 18-55 years at one site in Boston, USA. Ad26.COV2.S was a replication-incompetent adenovirus type 26 vector expressing a prefusion-stabilized SARS-CoV-2 spike protein from the original Wuhan strain. The immunoSEQ Assay was the method used to sequence TCRbeta CDR3 regions. After extraction, genomic DNA underwent amplification by bias-controlled multiplex PCR, followed by high-throughput sequencing. In the paper's pipeline: To quantify the absolute abundance of every unique TCRbeta CDR3 region, sequences were collapsed and filtered. T cell fraction was estimated by normalizing TCRbeta template counts to usable DNA, with usable DNA measured through amplification of reference genes found in all nucleated cells. Repertoire TCRs were annotated as SARS-CoV-2-specific when V gene, CDR3 amino acid sequence and J gene were exactly matched to a known reactive TCR set. The reference SARS-CoV-2 TCR set came from MIRA and was filtered for enrichment in COVID-19-positive ImmuneCODE repertoires, removing public or cross-reactive TCRs. Using the MIRA antigens, annotated TCRs were further analysed by specific ORF or by position within an ORF. Depth was the summed frequency of annotated unique rearrangements, while breadth was defined as annotated unique rearrangements over total unique productive rearrangements. Two-sided Wilcoxon rank-sum tests were applied when comparing TCR breadth between groups. TCRdb re-hosts the immuneACCESS table, in-frame sequences only. Its copies lack some clones; in the studies checked, an unresolved V gene accounts for under half of them, and the cause for the rest is not known. D and trimming were read from the DNA, whereas the V and J calls and clone size are those reported in that table. The sample includes a few hundred thousand clones, with 80% to 95% observed a single time. 4.3% of the sample is held by the ten biggest clonotypes.

This specimen comes from a study of Ad26.COV2.S vaccination and SARS-CoV-2 variants (dated by TCRdb to 2020 to 2022). Looking at the study overall: Vaccine-arm donors were drawn from COV1001, a multicentre, randomized, double-blind, placebo-controlled phase I-IIa trial of Ad26.COV2.S in healthy adults. Investigators remained blinded to trial group allocation during experiments and outcome assessment. Participants in the trial were split at random into five groups of five each, receiving low-dose or high-dose Ad26.COV2.S once or twice, or else placebo on both occasions. Sequencing of the TCRbeta repertoire served to evaluate the specificity and breadth of SARS-CoV-2-reactive T cell receptors following Ad26.COV2.S vaccination. Ad26.COV2.S was given intramuscularly at 5x10^10 or 1x10^11 viral particles, as a single shot or as two shots 56 days apart. A total of approximately 32 samples were included in the TCR-sequenced set, comprising 19 Ad26.COV2.S vaccine recipients, 5 placebo recipients and 8 SARS-CoV-2 convalescent individuals. Overall study results and their limits: It was noted by the authors that total T cell responses may have been underestimated by the TCR breadth and depth analyses. Substantial breadth of spike-specific CD8+ and CD4+ T cell responses was reported after vaccination. Comparing responses between vaccine doses or regimens was not something the study was powered to do. Compared with placebo recipients, Ad26.COV2.S recipients showed higher spike-specific TCR breadth (P = 0.0014). Comparable non-spike TCR breadth was observed between vaccine and placebo recipients, consistent with only spike being contained in the vaccine.

The CDR1 and CDR2 encoded by the germline V gene are LGHNA and YSLEER. The CDR3 runs 18 residues from the cysteine to the phenylalanine. Solely the CDR3 DNA is kept, with 54 bases framed from the first base. Sequenced here: peripheral blood, sampled in a trial of Ad26.COV2.S vaccine versus placebo. This receptor was identified in a person aged 18-65 years who received the Ad26.COV2.S COVID-19 vaccine or a placebo. The chain links TRBV4-3 with TRBJ2-7; 8 junctional bases match TRBD1. This receptor has the CDR3 CTSSQRSGKTGEVYEQYF. The DNA sequence follows: TGCACCAGCAGCCAAAGGTCCGGGAAGACAGGGGAAGTCTACGAGCAGTACTTC.